The rows below give T cell receptor beta chains drawn from one sample of a study of cytomegalovirus exposure and HLA in healthy donors. TCRdb keeps only in-frame clones here, not all; method: immunoSEQ multiplex PCR. Of some 130,000 clones in the sample, around four fifths were seen once. Sequenced sample: PBMCs. The receptor set was obtained from a boy between 10 and 17 years old in good health and CMV-seronegative. CDR3s include the opening cysteine and the closing phenylalanine or tryptophan. A D gene is named only where the DNA matches it firmly. Part of the rows lack a size; the others show once, few, many or a class for expanded clones.

v_call: TRBV5-1; cdr3_length: 17; clone_size: -; j_call: TRBJ2-3; d_call: TRBD1; cdr3_aa: CASSLYAGGFGTDTQYF; cdr3_nt: TGCGCCAGCAGCTTGTATGCAGGGGGCTTTGGCACAGATACGCAGTATTTT
v_call: TRBV30; cdr3_length: 15; clone_size: -; j_call: TRBJ2-7; d_call: -; cdr3_aa: CAWSVRSGKRDEQYF; cdr3_nt: TGTGCCTGGAGTGTACGTTCAGGGAAACGGGACGAGCAGTACTTC
v_call: TRBV5-4; cdr3_length: 16; clone_size: -; j_call: TRBJ2-3; d_call: -; cdr3_aa: CASSLEATRGTDTQYF; cdr3_nt: TGTGCCAGCAGCTTGGAGGCTACTAGGGGCACAGATACGCAGTATTTT
v_call: TRBV29-1; cdr3_length: 14; clone_size: -; j_call: TRBJ2-7; d_call: TRBD2; cdr3_aa: CSVGWGGRDNEQYF; cdr3_nt: TGCAGCGTCGGATGGGGCGGGAGAGACAACGAGCAGTACTTC
v_call: TRBV27; cdr3_length: 14; clone_size: -; j_call: TRBJ2-7; d_call: TRBD1; cdr3_aa: CASSRDRGTGEQYF; cdr3_nt: TGTGCCAGCAGCCGCGACAGGGGCACGGGCGAGCAGTACTTC
v_call: TRBV4-1; cdr3_length: 14; clone_size: -; j_call: TRBJ2-7; d_call: -; cdr3_aa: CASSQVEGTYEQYF; cdr3_nt: TGCGCCAGCAGCCAAGTGGAGGGAACCTACGAGCAGTACTTC
v_call: TRBV5-1; cdr3_length: 12; clone_size: -; j_call: TRBJ1-1; d_call: -; cdr3_aa: CASSFPNTEAFF; cdr3_nt: TGCGCCAGCAGCTTCCCAAACACTGAAGCTTTCTTT
v_call: TRBV29-1; cdr3_length: 10; clone_size: -; j_call: TRBJ2-1; d_call: TRBD1; cdr3_aa: CSYRGHEQFF; cdr3_nt: TGCAGTTATAGGGGGCATGAGCAGTTCTTC
v_call: TRBV30; cdr3_length: 15; clone_size: -; j_call: TRBJ2-1; d_call: -; cdr3_aa: CAWSVRGPFRGEQFF; cdr3_nt: TGTGCCTGGAGTGTAAGAGGTCCCTTTAGGGGCGAGCAGTTCTTC
v_call: TRBV4-1; cdr3_length: 16; clone_size: -; j_call: TRBJ2-7; d_call: TRBD1; cdr3_aa: CASSQETRDSSYEQYF; cdr3_nt: TGCGCCAGCAGCCAAGAAACCCGGGACAGTTCCTACGAGCAGTACTTC
v_call: TRBV15; cdr3_length: 11; clone_size: -; j_call: TRBJ2-1; d_call: -; cdr3_aa: CATSDFNEQFF; cdr3_nt: TGTGCCACCAGTGACTTCAATGAGCAGTTCTTC
v_call: TRBV7-9; cdr3_length: 16; clone_size: -; j_call: TRBJ2-1; d_call: TRBD2; cdr3_aa: CASRTSGTRLTNEQFF; cdr3_nt: TGTGCCAGCAGGACGAGCGGGACCAGACTCACCAATGAGCAGTTCTTC
v_call: TRBV27; cdr3_length: 13; clone_size: -; j_call: TRBJ2-7; d_call: TRBD1; cdr3_aa: CARSGTGSHEQYF; cdr3_nt: TGTGCCAGGTCCGGGACAGGGTCCCACGAGCAGTACTTC
v_call: TRBV7-9; cdr3_length: 15; clone_size: -; j_call: TRBJ1-2; d_call: -; cdr3_aa: CASSPMTAGGYGYTF; cdr3_nt: TGTGCCAGCAGCCCCATGACGGCGGGAGGGTATGGCTACACCTTC
v_call: TRBV9; cdr3_length: 14; clone_size: -; j_call: TRBJ2-3; d_call: -; cdr3_aa: CASSVTRGTDTQYF; cdr3_nt: TGTGCCAGCAGCGTCACCCGAGGCACAGATACGCAGTATTTT
v_call: TRBV6-1; cdr3_length: 14; clone_size: -; j_call: TRBJ2-7; d_call: -; cdr3_aa: CATIRGGGSYEQYF; cdr3_nt: TGTGCCACCATCAGGGGTGGGGGCTCCTACGAGCAGTACTTC
v_call: TRBV4-2; cdr3_length: 15; clone_size: once; j_call: TRBJ2-2; d_call: -; cdr3_aa: CASSQEGTGDGELFF; cdr3_nt: TGTGCCAGCAGCCAAGAAGGGACGGGGGACGGGGAGCTGTTTTTT
v_call: TRBV5-6; cdr3_length: 16; clone_size: -; j_call: TRBJ2-3; d_call: TRBD2; cdr3_aa: CASSLRLAAYTDTQYF; cdr3_nt: TGTGCCAGCAGCCTCCGACTAGCGGCCTACACAGATACGCAGTATTTT
v_call: TRBV2; cdr3_length: 15; clone_size: -; j_call: TRBJ2-7; d_call: TRBD2; cdr3_aa: CASNYGGRGSYEQYF; cdr3_nt: TGTGCCAGCAACTATGGCGGGAGAGGATCCTACGAGCAGTACTTC
v_call: TRBV5-6; cdr3_length: 13; clone_size: -; j_call: TRBJ2-7; d_call: TRBD1; cdr3_aa: CASSWTGAYEQYF; cdr3_nt: TGTGCCAGCAGCTGGACAGGGGCGTACGAGCAGTACTTC
v_call: TRBV7-8; cdr3_length: 15; clone_size: -; j_call: TRBJ1-2; d_call: TRBD1; cdr3_aa: CASSYGTVANYGYTF; cdr3_nt: TGTGCCAGCAGTTACGGGACAGTAGCTAACTATGGCTACACCTTC
v_call: TRBV13; cdr3_length: 15; clone_size: once; j_call: TRBJ2-7; d_call: TRBD2; cdr3_aa: CASSLGLAGAREQYF; cdr3_nt: TGTGCCAGCAGCTTAGGGCTAGCGGGGGCGAGAGAGCAGTACTTC
v_call: TRBV7-9; cdr3_length: 16; clone_size: -; j_call: TRBJ2-1; d_call: TRBD2; cdr3_aa: CASSSTGTSGRSRQFF; cdr3_nt: TGTGCCAGCAGCTCAACCGGGACTAGCGGTCGAAGTAGGCAGTTCTTC